This section outlines one T cell receptor beta chain sequence together with its context. Its recognized antigen is unknown. The junction differs from germline at one of its ends, possibly a read error. This record comes from a study of OX40 agonist ivuxolimab in advanced cancers. For the study in its entirety: Ivuxolimab was a fully human IgG2 agonistic monoclonal antibody targeting the costimulatory receptor OX40 (CD134). Intravenous ivuxolimab was administered to patients every 2 weeks at six dose levels: 0.01, 0.1, 0.3, 1.5, 3 and 10 mg/kg. Prior anti-PD-1, anti-PD-L1 or anti-CTLA-4 therapy was permitted, and about two fifths of dose-escalation patients had received checkpoint inhibitors. The paper reports the monotherapy dose-escalation portion (N of about 50 patients) of the phase I ivuxolimab trial. Of the approximately 54 patients in dose escalation, some 19 had hepatocellular carcinoma, about 15 had melanoma, 9 had renal cell carcinoma and 9 had head and neck cancer. In the dose-escalation cohort, about four fifths of patients were male, and the mean age was roughly 60 years with a range of roughly 20 to 80. Peripheral TCRbeta sequencing was intended to test whether TCR sequence diversity was altered and clonal T-cell expansion was caused by ivuxolimab. Partial responses occurred in three dose-escalation patients: two with cutaneous melanoma and one with hepatocellular carcinoma.

The study at large found these results: At doses of 0.1 to 3.0 mg/kg, clonal expansion of both CD4+ and CD8+ blood T cells was observed from baseline to week 6. In the 0.1-3.0 mg/kg groups, partial responders had among the lowest normalized peripheral clonal expansion, particularly in CD8+ T cells. The antigen specificity of the peripheral T cells that underwent clonal expansion was not determined. On average, CD8+ T cells showed more expanded clones than CD4+ T cells after ivuxolimab. Low levels of normalized T-cell clonal expansion were also seen in some patients who did not respond.

The trial excluded patients who had a history of autoimmune disease or were on systemic immunosuppression. In every dose cohort, peripheral blood was drawn for TCR sequencing at baseline, cycle 4 day 1, and cycle 7 day 1. The samples were taken from a phase I, first-in-human, multicenter, open-label dose-escalation trial of ivuxolimab. Adults with locally advanced or metastatic head and neck squamous cell, hepatocellular, melanoma or renal cell carcinoma were enrolled in the trial. Before TCR sequencing, CD4+ T cells and CD8+ T cells from peripheral blood were sorted into separate populations. For sequencing of the TCRbeta CDR3 region, genomic DNA was extracted from the sorted cells. TCRbeta CDR3 regions were sequenced using the immunoSEQ Assay. Sourced from immuneACCESS, this table was stored by TCRdb with only in-frame sequences that have V and J called. A share of the clones is absent; for the studies checked, an unresolved V gene accounts for under half, and the remainder has no known explanation. The table for this sample lists about 82,000 clones; 75% to 90% of them were counted only once. 0.2% to 0.25% of the sample is taken by the ten largest.

CDR1 and CDR2 are drawn from the germline V gene (reference sequence): SSHAT, FNYEAQ. The CDR3 has 16 amino acids, counting the end cysteine and phenylalanine. Only the CDR3 DNA is retained, 48 bases long and in frame from the first base. The sample here was CD4+ or CD8+ T cells sorted from blood, taken in a trial of the OX40 agonist ivuxolimab. The sequence links TRBV7-7 to TRBJ2-2; TRBD2 is perhaps the D gene, given 7 matching bases. The sequence came from an adult with an advanced solid tumor such as melanoma, head and neck, liver or kidney cancer. The DNA sequence is as follows: TGTGCTAGCAGCCCTAAGGGGGGGACAACCACCGGGGAGCTGTTTTTT. It translates to CASSPKGGTTTGELFF.